The text below deals with one T cell receptor (beta chain). Its antigen is still unknown. The germline gives CDR1 SEHNR, CDR2 FQNEAQ (reference sequence). The CDR3 is made up of 16 amino acids. V lost 11 bases, J lost 3 bases, and 25 bases lay in between. The data derive from a study of glioma-infiltrating T cells after dendritic cell vaccination. The immunoSEQ assay amplified TCRB CDR3 from up to roughly 2 ug DNA. TCRdb keeps only in-frame clones here, not all; method: immunoSEQ multiplex PCR. This table has 75,000 to 100,000 clones, about four fifths appearing once. Study-wide findings and caveats: TCR clonality showed no direct relationship with survival. Complete blood and tumor specimen sets were limited to few patients.

This clonotype originated in a human donor with glioblastoma. The sample in question was blood, obtained before dendritic cell vaccination. The chain couples TRBV7-9 to TRBJ1-1; a weak D match, TRBD1 (6 bases). This CDR3 reads CAVGAGAGRAHTEAFF. The CDR3 DNA is TGTGCCGTCGGGGCAGGGGCTGGAAGGGCCCACACTGAAGCTTTCTTT. The full variable domain, in which reference TRBV7-9 and TRBJ1-1 provide the parts outside the CDR3, is DTGVSQNPRHKITKRGQNVTFRCDPISEHNRLYWYRQTLGQGPEFLTYFQNEAQLEKSRLLSDRFSAERPKGSFSTLEIQRTEQGDSAMYLCAVGAGAGRAHTEAFFGQGTRLTVV.